This TCR beta chain was profiled in a study of shared clonotypes between healthy human individuals. Study-level points and caveats: Exclusively blood specimens were collected; tissue repertoires likely differ.

Deep-level settings were used for running the assay. The data were produced by immunoSEQ multiplex PCR, yet TCRdb's version contains in-frame clones alone and is incomplete. The table has under 300,000 clones, over 60% seen once. The CDR3 has 15 residues. CDR1 and CDR2 (germline): KGHSH, LQKENI. V lost 5 bases to trimming and J lost 4 bases; unmatched junction nucleotides: 4. A word on this clone: The target antigen is unknown.

The TCR was taken from a man aged 25 to 45 in good health. What was sequenced was memory CD4+ T cells sorted from blood. The subset here: CD45RA-negative fraction. The chain employs TRBV18 and TRBJ2-2; 10 nucleotides match TRBD2. The DNA of the CDR3 is TGTGCCAGCTCATTACTAGCGGGAACCACCGGGGAGCTGTTTTTT. This codes for CASSLLAGTTGELFF.